This T cell receptor beta chain was identified during a study of blood T cell repertoires in COVID-19 (dated by TCRdb to 2018 to 2021). Study-wide context: Samples covering the acute and convalescent phases of COVID-19 were provided by collaborators in the United States, Italy and Spain. The material from the prospective study consisted of cDNA or gDNA derived from T cells, B-cell-depleted T cells, or PBMCs. Deeply sampled blood TCRbeta repertoires from subjects exposed to, actively infected with, or recovered from COVID-19 were included in the dataset. The repertoires were made available in a free public database intended to serve as a resource for research on the immune response to SARS-CoV-2. The samples were drawn from two sources: the first 160 participants of the ongoing ImmuneRACE study, and 1,000 to 1,500 subjects contributed by 6 global collaborators. The sample metadata nearly always contained a de-identified subject ID, COVID-19 status, age in years and sex. Where available, HLA class I and class II types were taken from metadata supplied by the sample provider and were not determined by assay-based typing. General findings and caveats noted by the study authors: Clinical and demographic metadata were provided uncurated, with the amount varying by source and participant.

The germline V gene (reference sequence) yields LGHDT for CDR1 and YNNKEL for CDR2. Cut back by 2 bases and 5 bases, the V and J ends lie 9 bases apart. Including cysteine and phenylalanine, the CDR3 has 13 amino acids. Left in the record is the CDR3 DNA by itself, 39 bases read in frame from the first base. Collaborating institutions collected whole blood in K2EDTA tubes following their own protocols. For TCRbeta analysis, collaborator samples were shipped as frozen whole blood, as isolated PBMCs, or as DNA extracted from either sample type. TCRbeta CDR3 regions were amplified from genomic DNA by means of the immunoSEQ Assay, a bias-controlled multiplex PCR. The study's own analysis went as follows. The number of nucleated cells in each sample was estimated by amplification of reference gene primers within the assay. To quantify the absolute abundance of each unique TCRbeta CDR3 rearrangement, sequence reads were collapsed and filtered. Productive Simpson clonality was computed per sample as the square root of Simpson's diversity index over productive rearrangements. TCRdb holds this immuneACCESS table with in-frame rearrangements only. Some clones are missing; in checked studies, unresolved V genes explain under half, and the rest has no known cause. V and J calls and clone size follow that table, whereas D and trimming were derived from the DNA. The sample contains 150,000 or so clones, around three quarters of them found a single time. The ten largest clones represent under 2% of the sample.

For this clone: Its antigen remains undetermined. The record has no base qualities; no much larger clone is one base away.

This receptor was obtained from an elderly man with acute or convalescent COVID-19. In this chain, TRBV3-1 (or the pseudogene TRBV3-2) is recombined with TRBJ1-1, with TRBD1 as a weak D call on 6 bases. Material: peripheral blood. The DNA sequence is as follows: TGTGCCAGCAGCCAAAAGGGGGGGACTGAAGCTTTCTTT. The resulting protein is CASSQKGGTEAFF.